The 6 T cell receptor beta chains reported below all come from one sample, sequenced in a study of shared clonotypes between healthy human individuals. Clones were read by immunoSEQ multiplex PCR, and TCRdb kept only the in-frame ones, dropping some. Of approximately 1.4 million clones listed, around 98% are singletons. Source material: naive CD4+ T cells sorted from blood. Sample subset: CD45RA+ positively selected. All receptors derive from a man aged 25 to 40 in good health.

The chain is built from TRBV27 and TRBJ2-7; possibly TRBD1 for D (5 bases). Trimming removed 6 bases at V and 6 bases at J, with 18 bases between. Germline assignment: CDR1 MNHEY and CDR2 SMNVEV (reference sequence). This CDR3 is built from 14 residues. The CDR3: CASRFREISLEQYF. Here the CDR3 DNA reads TGTGCCAGCAGATTCAGGGAAATCTCACTCGAGCAGTACTTC.

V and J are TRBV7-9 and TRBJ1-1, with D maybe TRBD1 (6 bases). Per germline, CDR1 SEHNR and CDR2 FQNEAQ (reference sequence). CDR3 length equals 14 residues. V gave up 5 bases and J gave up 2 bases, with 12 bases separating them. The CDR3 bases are TGTGCCAGCAGCCGGCGGACAGTAAACACTGAAGCTTTCTTT. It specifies CASSRRTVNTEAFF. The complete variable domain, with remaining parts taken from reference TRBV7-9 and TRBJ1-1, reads DTGVSQNPRHKITKRGQNVTFRCDPISEHNRLYWYRQTLGQGPEFLTYFQNEAQLEKSRLLSDRFSAERPKGSFSTLEIQRTEQGDSAMYLCASSRRTVNTEAFFGQGTRLTVV.

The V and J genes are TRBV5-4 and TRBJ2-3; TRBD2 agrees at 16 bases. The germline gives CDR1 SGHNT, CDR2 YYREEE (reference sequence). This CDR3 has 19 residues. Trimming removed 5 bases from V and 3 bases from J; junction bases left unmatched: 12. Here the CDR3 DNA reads TGTGCCAGCAGGGTGACCGGGACTAGCGGGAGGGCCGTGACAGATACGCAGTATTTT. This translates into CASRVTGTSGRAVTDTQYF.

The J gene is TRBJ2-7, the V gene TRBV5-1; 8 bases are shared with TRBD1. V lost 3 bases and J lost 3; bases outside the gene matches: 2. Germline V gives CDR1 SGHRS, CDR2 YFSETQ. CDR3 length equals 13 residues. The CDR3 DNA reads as TGCGCCAGCAGCTGGGGACAGGACTACGAGCAGTACTTC. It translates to CASSWGQDYEQYF.

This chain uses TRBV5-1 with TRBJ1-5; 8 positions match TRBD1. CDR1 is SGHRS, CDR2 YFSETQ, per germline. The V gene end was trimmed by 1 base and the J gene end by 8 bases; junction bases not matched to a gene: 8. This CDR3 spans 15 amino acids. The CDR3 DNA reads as TGCGCCAGCAGCTTGACCTCAGGGACAGGAAAGCCCCAGCATTTT. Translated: CASSLTSGTGKPQHF.

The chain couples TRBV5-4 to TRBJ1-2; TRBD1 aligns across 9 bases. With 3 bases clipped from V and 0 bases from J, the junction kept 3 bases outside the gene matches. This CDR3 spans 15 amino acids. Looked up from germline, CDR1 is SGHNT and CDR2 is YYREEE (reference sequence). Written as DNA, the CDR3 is TGTGCCAGCAGCTGGGGACAGGGCTCTAACTATGGCTACACCTTC. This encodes CASSWGQGSNYGYTF.